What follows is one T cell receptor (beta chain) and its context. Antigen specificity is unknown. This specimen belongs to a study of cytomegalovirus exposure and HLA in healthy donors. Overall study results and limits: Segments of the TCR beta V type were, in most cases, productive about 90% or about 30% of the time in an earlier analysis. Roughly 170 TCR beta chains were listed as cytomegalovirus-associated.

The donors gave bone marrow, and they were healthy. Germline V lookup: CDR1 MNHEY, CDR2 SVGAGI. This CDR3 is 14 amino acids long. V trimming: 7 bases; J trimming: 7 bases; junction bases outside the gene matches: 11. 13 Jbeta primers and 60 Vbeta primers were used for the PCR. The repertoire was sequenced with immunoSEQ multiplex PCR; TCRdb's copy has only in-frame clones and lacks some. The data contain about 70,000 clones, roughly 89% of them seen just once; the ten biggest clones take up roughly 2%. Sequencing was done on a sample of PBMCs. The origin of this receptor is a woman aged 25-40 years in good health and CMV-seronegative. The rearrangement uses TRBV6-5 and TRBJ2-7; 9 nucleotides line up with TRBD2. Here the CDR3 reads CASTRAGGGGEQYF. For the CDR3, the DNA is TGTGCCAGCACCCGGGCGGGAGGGGGTGGGGAGCAGTACTTC.